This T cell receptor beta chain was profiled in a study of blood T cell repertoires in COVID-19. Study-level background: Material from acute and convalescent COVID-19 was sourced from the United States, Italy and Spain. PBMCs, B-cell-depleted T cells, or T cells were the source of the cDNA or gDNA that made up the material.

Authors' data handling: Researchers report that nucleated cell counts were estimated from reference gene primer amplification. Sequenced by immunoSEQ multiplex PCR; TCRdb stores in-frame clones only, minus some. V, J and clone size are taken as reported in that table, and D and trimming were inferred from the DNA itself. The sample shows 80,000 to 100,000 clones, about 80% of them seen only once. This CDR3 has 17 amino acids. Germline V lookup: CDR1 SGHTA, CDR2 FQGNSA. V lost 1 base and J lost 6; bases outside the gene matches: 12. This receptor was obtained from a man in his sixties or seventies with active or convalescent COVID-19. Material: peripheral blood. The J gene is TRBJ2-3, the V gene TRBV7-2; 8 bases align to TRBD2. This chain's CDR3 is CASSLDWAGGLGDTQYF. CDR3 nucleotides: TGTGCCAGCAGCTTAGATTGGGCGGGGGGTCTCGGGGATACGCAGTATTTT.